What follows are 11 T cell receptor beta chains derived from one specimen sequenced in a study of blood T cell repertoires in COVID-19. Repertoires were generated with immunoSEQ multiplex PCR, while TCRdb's copy carries only in-frame clones and drops some. The sample yields 200,000 to 250,000 clones, 80% to 90% seen once. The sequencing input was PBMCs or T cells enriched from blood (not recorded which). Source of these receptors: a man in his late teens or twenties with acute COVID-19.

The chain links TRBV13 to TRBJ2-5; D possibly corresponds to TRBD2 (5 bases). Germline V gives CDR1 PRHDT, CDR2 FYEKMQ (reference sequence). The CDR3 is 15 amino acids. V lost 5 bases and J 3 bases, leaving 16 bases between the germline ends. CDR3 DNA sequence: TGTGCCAGCAGCCCCATTTTTGAGGGAGAAGAGACCCAGTACTTC. This translates into CASSPIFEGEETQYF. The variable domain in full, with the rest retrieved from reference TRBV13 and TRBJ2-5, is AAGVIQSPRHLIKEKRETATLKCYPIPRHDTVYWYQQGPGQDPQFLISFYEKMQSDKGSIPDRFSAQQFSDYHSELNMSSLELGDSALYFCASSPIFEGEETQYFGPGTRLLVL.

This chain's CDR3 is CASSWAGNTEAFF. For the CDR3, the DNA is TGTGCCAGCAGTTGGGCTGGTAACACTGAAGCTTTCTTT. The chain has TRBV25-1 and TRBJ1-1; D ambiguous. Germline V gives CDR1 MGHDK, CDR2 SYGVNS. There are 13 residues in the CDR3. V was shortened by 5 bases and J by 2 bases, with 9 bases between the two germline ends.

On this clone: A junction boundary mismatches the germline segment, possibly from a read error. Here the CDR3 reads CASSDRDSPDF. In nucleotides, the CDR3 is TGTGCCAGCAGCGACCGGGACAGCCCTGACTTC. The rearrangement joins TRBV2 to TRBJ2-7; 7 bases fit TRBD1. CDR1 is SNHLY, CDR2 FYNNEI, per germline. The CDR3 totals 11 residues. The full variable domain, with the rest looked up from reference TRBV2 and TRBJ2-7, is EPEVTQTPSHQVTQMGQEVILRCVPISNHLYFYWYRQILGQKVEFLVSFYNNEISEKSEIFDDQFSVERPDGSNFTLKIRSTKLEDSAMYFCASSDRDSPDFGPGTRLTVT.

The genes are TRBV19 and TRBJ2-4; 7 bases are shared with TRBD2. The CDR3 covers 14 residues. Trimming at V came to 7 bases and at J to 6 bases, leaving 9 bases not matched to a gene. CDR1 is LNHDA and CDR2 is SQIVND in the germline V gene (reference sequence). CDR3 bases: TGTGCCAGTACCCTAACGGGAGGAGGAAACATTCAGTACTTC. This translates into CASTLTGGGNIQYF.

The chain has TRBV6-4 and TRBJ2-2; 7 bases match TRBD2. CDR1 MRHNA and CDR2 SNTAGT come from the germline V gene. The V and J ends lost 3 bases and 1 base, in that order; junction bases with no gene match: 2. This CDR3 region has 15 residues. The chain's CDR3 is CASSEKRENTGELFF. In nucleotides, the CDR3 is TGTGCCAGCAGTGAGAAGCGGGAGAACACCGGGGAGCTGTTTTTT.

The rearrangement uses TRBV18 and TRBJ1-4; the match to TRBD1 covers 11 bases. The germline V gene encodes CDR1 KGHSH and CDR2 LQKENI. This CDR3 is 17 amino acids long. J gave up 3 bases and V 5 bases, and 8 bases lay outside the gene matches. CDR3 nucleotides: TGTGCCAGCTCATCCGGACAGGGGGCGCCTTCTAATGAAAAACTGTTTTTT. Its translation is CASSSGQGAPSNEKLFF.

The V and J genes are TRBV28 and TRBJ2-5; D possibly corresponds to TRBD1 (6 bases). Trimming removed 2 bases at V and 1 base at J, with 8 bases between. Germline values: CDR1 MDHEN, CDR2 SYDVKM. The CDR3 runs 14 residues. The CDR3 nucleotides read TGTGCCAGCAGTTTAAGGGGGTCCCAAGAGACCCAGTACTTC. This encodes CASSLRGSQETQYF.

The V gene is TRBV11-1, the J gene TRBJ2-2, with D perhaps matching TRBD2 (6 bases). The V end lost 6 bases, the J end lost 0 bases, and 11 bases lay between the germline ends. The CDR3 is 15 amino acids. Germline CDR1 reads SGHAT; CDR2 reads FQDESV (reference sequence). CDR3 DNA: TGTGCCAGCAGGCCAGGGACTGCGAACACCGGGGAGCTGTTTTTT. Amino acid sequence: CASRPGTANTGELFF.

Many counts were recorded for this clone. This chain joins TRBV27 and TRBJ1-1; D is possibly TRBD1 (5 bases). The V and J ends lost 3 bases and 1 base respectively, with 6 bases between them. CDR1 and CDR2 (germline): MNHEY, SMNVEV (reference sequence). CDR3 length equals 13 residues. Written as DNA, the CDR3 is TGTGCCAGCAGTTTGGGGCGGAACACTGAAGCTTTCTTT. Translated: CASSLGRNTEAFF.

This chain connects TRBV7-9 to TRBJ1-3; D uncertain. The CDR3 extends over 15 amino acids. Trimming took 6 bases from V and 0 from J, leaving 12 bases between them. Germline V gives CDR1 SEHNR, CDR2 FQNEAQ (reference sequence). The CDR3 DNA is TGTGCCAGCAGTTATGTCAGTGACTCTGGAAACACCATATATTTT. Translation gives CASSYVSDSGNTIYF.

The chain has TRBV4-3 and TRBJ1-1; D gene unclear. Germline V CDR1 and CDR2: LGHNA, YSLEER. V was cut by 1 base and J by 1 base, with 10 bases left in between. The CDR3 loop spans 15 amino acids. CDR3 coding DNA: TGCGCCAGCAGCCAAGTCTTGGCAGGGAACACTGAAGCTTTCTTT. As protein: CASSQVLAGNTEAFF.